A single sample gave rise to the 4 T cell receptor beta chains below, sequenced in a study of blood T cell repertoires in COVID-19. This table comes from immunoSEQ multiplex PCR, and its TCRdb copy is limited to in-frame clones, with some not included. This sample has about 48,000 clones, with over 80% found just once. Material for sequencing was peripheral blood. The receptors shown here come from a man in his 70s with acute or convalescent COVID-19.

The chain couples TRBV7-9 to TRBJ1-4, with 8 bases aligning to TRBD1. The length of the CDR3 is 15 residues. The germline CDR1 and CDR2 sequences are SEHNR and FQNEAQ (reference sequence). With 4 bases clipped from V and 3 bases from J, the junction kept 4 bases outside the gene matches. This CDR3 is CASSSTGAPNEKLFF. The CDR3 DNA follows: TGTGCCAGCAGCTCGACAGGGGCCCCTAATGAAAAACTGTTTTTT.

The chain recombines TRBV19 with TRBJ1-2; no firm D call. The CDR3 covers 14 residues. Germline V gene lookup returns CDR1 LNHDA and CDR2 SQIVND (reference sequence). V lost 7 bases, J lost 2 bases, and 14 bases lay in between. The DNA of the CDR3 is TGTGCCAGTATTCGCGCGGATGGAAACTATGGCTACACCTTC. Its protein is CASIRADGNYGYTF.

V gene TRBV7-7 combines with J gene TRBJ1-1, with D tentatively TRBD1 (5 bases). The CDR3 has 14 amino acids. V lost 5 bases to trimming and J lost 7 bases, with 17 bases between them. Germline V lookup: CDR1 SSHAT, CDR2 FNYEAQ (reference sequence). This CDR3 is CASSAFTGDFEAFF. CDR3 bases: TGTGCCAGCAGCGCGTTCACAGGAGACTTTGAAGCTTTCTTT.

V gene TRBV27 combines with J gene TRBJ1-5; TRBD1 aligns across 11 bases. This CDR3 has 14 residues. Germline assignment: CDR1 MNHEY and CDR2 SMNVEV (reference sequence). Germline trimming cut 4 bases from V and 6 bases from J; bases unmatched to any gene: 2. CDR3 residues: CASSSDRGLQPQHF. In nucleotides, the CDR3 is TGTGCCAGCAGTTCGGACAGGGGGCTTCAGCCCCAGCATTTT.